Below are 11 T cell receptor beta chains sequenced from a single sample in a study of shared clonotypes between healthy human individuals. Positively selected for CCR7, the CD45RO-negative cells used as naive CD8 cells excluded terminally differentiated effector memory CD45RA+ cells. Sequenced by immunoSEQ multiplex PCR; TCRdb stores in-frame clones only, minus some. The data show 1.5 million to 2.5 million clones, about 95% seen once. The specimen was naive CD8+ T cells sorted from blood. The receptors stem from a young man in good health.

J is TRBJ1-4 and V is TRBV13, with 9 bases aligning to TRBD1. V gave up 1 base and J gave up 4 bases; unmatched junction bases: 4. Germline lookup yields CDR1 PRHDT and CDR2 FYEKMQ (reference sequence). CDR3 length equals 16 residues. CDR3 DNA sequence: TGTGCCAGCAGCTTAGCGGGGACAGGGCTTAATGAAAAACTGTTTTTT. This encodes CASSLAGTGLNEKLFF.

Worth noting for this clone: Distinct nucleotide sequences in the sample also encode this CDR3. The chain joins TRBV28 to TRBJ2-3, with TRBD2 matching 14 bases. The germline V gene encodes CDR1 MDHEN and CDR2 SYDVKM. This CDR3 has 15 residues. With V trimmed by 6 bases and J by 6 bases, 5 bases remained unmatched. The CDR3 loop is CASSAGTSGGDTQYF. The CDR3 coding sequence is TGTGCCAGCAGCGCCGGGACTAGCGGGGGCGATACGCAGTATTTT.

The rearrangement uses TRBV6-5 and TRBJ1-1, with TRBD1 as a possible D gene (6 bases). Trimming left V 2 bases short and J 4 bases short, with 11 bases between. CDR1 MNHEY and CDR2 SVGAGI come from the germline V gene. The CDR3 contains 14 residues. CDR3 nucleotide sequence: TGTGCCAGCAGTTACAGGGGGACCGGCACTGAAGCTTTCTTT. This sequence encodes CASSYRGTGTEAFF.

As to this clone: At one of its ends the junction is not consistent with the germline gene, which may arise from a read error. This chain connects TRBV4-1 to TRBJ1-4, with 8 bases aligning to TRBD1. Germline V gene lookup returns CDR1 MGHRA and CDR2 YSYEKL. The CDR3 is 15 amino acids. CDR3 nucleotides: TGCGCCAGCAGCAAAGAACAGGGGGTAGGTGAAAAACTGTTTTTT. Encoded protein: CASSKEQGVGEKLFF.

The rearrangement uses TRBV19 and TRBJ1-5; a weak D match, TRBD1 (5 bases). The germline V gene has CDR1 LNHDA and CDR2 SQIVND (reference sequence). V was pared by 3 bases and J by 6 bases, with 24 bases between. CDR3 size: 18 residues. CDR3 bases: TGTGCCAGTAGTATCAGTACAGGCCTTATTAATTTCGTTCAGCCCCAGCATTTT. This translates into CASSISTGLINFVQPQHF.

CDR3 sequence: CATSPDNSNQPQHF. CDR3 coding DNA: TGTGCCACCAGTCCAGATAATAGCAATCAGCCCCAGCATTTT. This chain joins TRBV15 and TRBJ1-5; D call uncertain. The CDR3 contains 14 residues. Germline V gene lookup returns CDR1 LNHNV and CDR2 YYDKDF (reference sequence). V lost 6 bases and J 0 bases, leaving 9 bases between the germline ends.

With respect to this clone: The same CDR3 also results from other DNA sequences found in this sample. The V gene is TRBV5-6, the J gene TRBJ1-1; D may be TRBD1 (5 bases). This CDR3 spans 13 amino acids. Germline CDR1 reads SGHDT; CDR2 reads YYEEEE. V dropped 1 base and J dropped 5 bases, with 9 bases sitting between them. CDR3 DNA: TGTGCCAGCAGCTTGCTTGGGGGGACTGAAGCTTTCTTT. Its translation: CASSLLGGTEAFF. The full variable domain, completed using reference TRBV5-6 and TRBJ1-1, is DAGVTQSPTHLIKTRGQQVTLRCSPKSGHDTVSWYQQALGQGPQFIFQYYEEEERQRGNFPDRFSGHQFPNYSSELNVNALLLGDSALYLCASSLLGGTEAFFGQGTRLTVV.

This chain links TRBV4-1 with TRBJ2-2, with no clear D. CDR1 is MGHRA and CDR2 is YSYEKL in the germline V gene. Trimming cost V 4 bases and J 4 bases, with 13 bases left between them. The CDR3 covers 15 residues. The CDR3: CASSRTGWLTGELFF. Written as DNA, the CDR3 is TGCGCCAGCAGCCGGACGGGTTGGCTCACCGGGGAGCTGTTTTTT.

CDR3 in DNA: TGTGCCAGCAGCGTGGCCCCCCTTCAGGGCTCGACAGAGGGGGAGACCCAGTACTTC. This translates into CASSVAPLQGSTEGETQYF. This rearrangement joins TRBV9 to TRBJ2-5; D might be TRBD1 or TRBD2, each matching 5 bases. Trimming removed 2 bases at V and 5 bases at J, with 28 bases between. Germline CDR1 and CDR2: SGDLS and YYNGEE. The CDR3 runs 19 residues.

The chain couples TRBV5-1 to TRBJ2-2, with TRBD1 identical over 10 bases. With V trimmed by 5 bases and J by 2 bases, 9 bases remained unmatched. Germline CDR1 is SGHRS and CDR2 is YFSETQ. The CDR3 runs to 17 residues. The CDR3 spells CASRPTGGEPNTGELFF. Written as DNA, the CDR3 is TGCGCCAGCAGACCGACAGGGGGCGAACCTAACACCGGGGAGCTGTTTTTT.

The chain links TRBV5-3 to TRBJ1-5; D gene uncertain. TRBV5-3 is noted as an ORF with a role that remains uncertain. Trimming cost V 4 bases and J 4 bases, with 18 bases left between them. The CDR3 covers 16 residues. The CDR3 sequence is CARSSRSHGLNQPQHF. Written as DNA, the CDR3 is TGTGCCAGAAGCAGCAGGAGCCATGGCCTTAATCAGCCCCAGCATTTT.